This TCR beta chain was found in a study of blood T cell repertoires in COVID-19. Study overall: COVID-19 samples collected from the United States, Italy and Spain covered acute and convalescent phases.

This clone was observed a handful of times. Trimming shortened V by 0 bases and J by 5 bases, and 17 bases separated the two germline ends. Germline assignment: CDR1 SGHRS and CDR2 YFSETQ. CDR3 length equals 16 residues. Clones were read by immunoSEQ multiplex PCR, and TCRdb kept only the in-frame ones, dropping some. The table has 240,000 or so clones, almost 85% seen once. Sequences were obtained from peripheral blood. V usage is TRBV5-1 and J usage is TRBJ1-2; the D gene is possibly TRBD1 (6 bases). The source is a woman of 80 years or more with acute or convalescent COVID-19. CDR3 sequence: CASSLDNRVHGYGYTF. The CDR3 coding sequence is TGCGCCAGCAGCTTGGACAACAGGGTCCACGGTTATGGCTACACCTTC. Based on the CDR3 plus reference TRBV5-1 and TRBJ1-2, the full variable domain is KAGVTQTPRYLIKTRGQQVTLSCSPISGHRSVSWYQQTPGQGLQFLFEYFSETQRNKGNFPGRFSGRQFSNSRSEMNVSTLELGDSALYLCASSLDNRVHGYGYTFGSGTRLTVV.